Included here is one TCR beta chain sequence, with context. The data are from a study of T cell changes during pregnancy in multiple sclerosis. Method: immunoSEQ multiplex PCR; TCRdb's copy keeps in-frame clones and lacks some. The sample yields some 95,000 clones, 85% to 95% seen once. The CDR3 has 14 amino acids. The germline V and J ends were trimmed by 0 bases and 2 bases, with 8 bases remaining between them. The germline gives CDR1 SQVTM, CDR2 ANQGSEA. The V gene is TRBV29-1, the J gene TRBJ1-3; D call uncertain. Sequencing used peripheral blood, obtained in the first trimester of pregnancy. This clonotype was sampled from a female donor with multiple sclerosis, enrolled in a pregnancy study. CDR3 residues: CSVEDGQTGNTIYF. The CDR3 DNA reads TGCAGCGTTGAAGATGGGCAGACTGGAAACACCATATATTTT.